This section outlines one T cell receptor (beta chain) sequence together with its context. What it binds is unknown. A second PCR, run for roughly 7 to 11 cycles, used a sample-barcoded 5' primer plus a J-beta primer mix. TCRdb redid the calling of the 5' RACE reads with MiXCR, one entry per CDR3 protein. The sample lists about 570,000 distinct CDR3 sequences, about 25% occurring once. The record originates from a study of blood T cells in healthy people across ages. Findings and caveats of the study: Expanded clonotype changes were possibly confounded by unknown donor CMV status.

Deletions cut 3 bases from V and 1 base from J, with 5 bases between. The CDR3 has 13 residues. The germline gives CDR1 MNHNS, CDR2 SASEGT. Donation came from healthy Caucasian individuals in Russia who were aged roughly 6 to 95. Sample: blood. The J gene is TRBJ2-3, the V gene TRBV6-1, with D hard to call. The sequence was collected from a woman in her sixties or seventies in good health. The CDR3 loop is CASSDGGTDTQYF. The CDR3 DNA reads TGTGCCAGCAGTGACGGAGGCACAGATACGCAGTATTTT.